Sequencing of this T cell receptor beta chain was carried out in a study of blood T cell repertoires in COVID-19. Losses at the gene ends were 6 bases for V and 4 bases for J; bases not matched to a gene: 12. CDR3 length equals 17 residues. The germline V gene has CDR1 SQVTM and CDR2 ANQGSEA. Profiling relied on immunoSEQ multiplex PCR, and the TCRdb table lists in-frame clones only, not all of them. The data hold 310,000 or so clones, with 85% to 90% observed a single time. The receptor was isolated from a woman aged 18-30 years who had recovered from COVID-19. The source material was PBMCs or T cells enriched from blood (not recorded which). This chain connects TRBV29-1 to TRBJ2-3; 14 bases are shared with TRBD2. CDR3 protein: CSVSGTSGRGGPDTQYF. The DNA of the CDR3 is TGCAGCGTCTCCGGGACTAGCGGGAGAGGGGGACCAGATACGCAGTATTTT.